These 7 T cell receptor beta chains were sequenced from one sample in a study of T cells in Graves' hyperthyroidism and ophthalmopathy. Amplified regions were TCR beta CDR3 sequences from RNA transcripts. The study used the HTBI primer set for a first-round RT-PCR of the TCR CDR3. MiXCR, applied by TCRdb to the multiplex PCR reads, yields one record per CDR3 protein. The data show about 290,000 distinct CDR3 sequences, roughly 13% seen once. Sequencing was done on a sample of blood. The receptors shown here come from a woman aged 40 to 50 with Graves' hyperthyroidism.

This clonotype was detected many times. The CDR3 DNA sequence: TGTGCCAGCAGTCTCCGGGGTAGCGGGTTTATGAAAGATGACGAGCAGTACTTC. Amino acids: CASSLRGSGFMKDDEQYF. This chain connects TRBV28 to TRBJ2-7, with 7 bases fitting TRBD2. CDR1 is MDHEN and CDR2 is SYDVKM in the germline V gene. This CDR3 comprises 18 residues. Germline trimming cut 5 bases from V and 5 bases from J; bases unmatched to any gene: 21.

In the case of this clonotype: A clone one base away is much larger, so this may be a read error. The chain has TRBV2 and TRBJ2-1; D not certain. Trimming left V 0 bases short and J 13 bases short, with 7 bases between. This CDR3 has 11 residues. Per the germline V gene, CDR1 is SNHLY and CDR2 is FYNNEI. CDR3 residues: CASSEATRQFF. The CDR3 region has the DNA TGTGCCAGCAGTGAAGCTACAAGACAGTTCTTC.

The sample holds a few counts of this clonotype. This clone may be a read error of a much larger clone one base away. This chain connects TRBV7-6 to TRBJ2-1, with D maybe TRBD1 (5 bases). This CDR3 has 13 residues. Trimming pared 1 base from V and 5 bases from J, leaving 6 bases between. Per the germline V gene, CDR1 is SGHVS and CDR2 is FNYEAQ. This CDR3 reads CASSLEGNNEQFF. The CDR3 DNA reads as TGTGCCAGCAGCTTAGAGGGGAACAATGAGCAGTTCTTC. Looking up the rest from reference TRBV7-6 and TRBJ2-1 gives the full variable domain: GAGVSQSPRYKVTKRGQDVALRCDPISGHVSLYWYRQALGQGPEFLTYFNYEAQQDKSGLPNDRFSAERPEGSISTLTIQRTEQRDSAMYRCASSLEGNNEQFFGPGTRLTVL.

The chain uses TRBV6-6 and TRBJ2-3; 8 bases fit TRBD2. The J segment lost 1 base and the V segment lost 0 bases, leaving 27 bases of the junction unmatched. The CDR3 runs 24 residues. In germline, CDR1 is MNHNY, CDR2 SVGAGI (reference sequence). The CDR3 sequence is CASSYSMGTLDSGTTPVRTDTQYF. CDR3 coding DNA: TGTGCCAGCAGTTACTCGATGGGGACGCTTGATAGCGGGACCACCCCTGTACGCACAGATACGCAGTATTTT.

This clonotype was recorded at least ten times. The rearrangement links TRBV11-2 to TRBJ2-5; TRBD2 matches 8 bases. V dropped 4 bases and J dropped 6; count of bases not matched to a gene: 10. Germline V gene data show CDR1 as SGHAT and CDR2 as FQNNGV. The CDR3 sequence is 15 residues long. CDR3 region: CASSSPGGRTKTQYF. The CDR3 region has the DNA TGTGCCAGCAGCTCCCCCGGCGGGAGGACGAAGACCCAGTACTTC. The complete variable domain, with remaining parts taken from reference TRBV11-2 and TRBJ2-5, reads EAGVAQSPRYKIIEKRQSVAFWCNPISGHATLYWYQQILGQGPKLLIQFQNNGVVDDSQLPKDRFSAERLKGVDSTLKIQPAKLEDSAVYLCASSSPGGRTKTQYFGPGTRLLVL.

This clonotype showed up many times. The CDR3: CAISGHVDEQFF. CDR3 nucleotide sequence: TGTGCCATCAGTGGGCACGTGGATGAGCAGTTCTTC. J is TRBJ2-1 and V is TRBV10-3, with no clear D. This CDR3 spans 12 amino acids. Between the trimmed V and J ends, which lost 4 bases and 8 bases, there was a span of 9 bases. Germline CDR1 ENHRY, CDR2 SYGVKD.

The genes are TRBV18 and TRBJ2-7, with 8 positions matching TRBD2. V lost 6 bases, J lost 3 bases, and 7 bases stayed unmatched. The CDR3 covers 14 residues. Per germline, CDR1 KGHSH and CDR2 LQKENI. The CDR3 protein is CASSRGELRYEQYF. The CDR3 nucleotides are TGTGCCAGCTCGCGGGGGGAACTTCGCTACGAGCAGTACTTC. Together with reference TRBV18 and TRBJ2-7, the CDR3 gives the full variable domain: NAGVMQNPRHLVRRRGQEARLRCSPMKGHSHVYWYRQLPEEGLKFMVYLQKENIIDESGMPKERFSAEFPKEGPSILRIQQVVRGDSAAYFCASSRGELRYEQYFGPGTRLTVT.